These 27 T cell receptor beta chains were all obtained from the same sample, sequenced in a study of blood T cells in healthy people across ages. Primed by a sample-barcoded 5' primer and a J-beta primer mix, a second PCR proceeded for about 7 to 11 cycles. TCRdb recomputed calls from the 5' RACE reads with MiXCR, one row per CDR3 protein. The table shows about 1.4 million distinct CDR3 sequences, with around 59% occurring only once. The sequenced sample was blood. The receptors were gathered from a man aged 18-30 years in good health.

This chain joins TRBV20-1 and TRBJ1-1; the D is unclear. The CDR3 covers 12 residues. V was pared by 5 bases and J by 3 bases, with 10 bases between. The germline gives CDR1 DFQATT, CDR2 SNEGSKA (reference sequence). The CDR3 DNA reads TGCAGTGCTCCCCACGATCACACTGAAGCTTTCTTT. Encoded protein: CSAPHDHTEAFF.

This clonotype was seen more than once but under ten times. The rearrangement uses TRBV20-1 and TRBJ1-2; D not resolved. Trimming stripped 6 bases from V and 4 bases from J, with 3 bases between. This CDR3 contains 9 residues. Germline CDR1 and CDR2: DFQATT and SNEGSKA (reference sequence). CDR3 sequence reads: CSAVYGYTF. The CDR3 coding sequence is TGCAGTGCGGTCTATGGCTACACCTTC.

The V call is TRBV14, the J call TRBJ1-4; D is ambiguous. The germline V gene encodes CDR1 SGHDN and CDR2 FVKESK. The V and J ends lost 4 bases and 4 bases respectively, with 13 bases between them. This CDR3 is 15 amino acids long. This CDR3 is CASSLSGRFNEKLFF. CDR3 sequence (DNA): TGTGCCAGCAGCCTTTCGGGCAGGTTTAATGAAAAACTGTTTTTT.

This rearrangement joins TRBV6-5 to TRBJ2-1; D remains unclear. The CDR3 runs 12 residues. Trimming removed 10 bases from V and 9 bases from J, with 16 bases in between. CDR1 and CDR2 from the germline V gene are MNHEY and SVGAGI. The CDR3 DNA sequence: TGTGCCACCTACACGTCGGGTCTTGAGCAGTTCTTC. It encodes CATYTSGLEQFF.

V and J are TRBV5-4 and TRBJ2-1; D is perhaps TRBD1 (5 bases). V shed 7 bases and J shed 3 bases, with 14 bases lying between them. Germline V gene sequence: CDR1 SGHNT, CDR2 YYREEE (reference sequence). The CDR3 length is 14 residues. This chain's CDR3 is CASWGPGNYNEQFF. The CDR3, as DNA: TGTGCCAGCTGGGGCCCAGGGAACTACAATGAGCAGTTCTTC.

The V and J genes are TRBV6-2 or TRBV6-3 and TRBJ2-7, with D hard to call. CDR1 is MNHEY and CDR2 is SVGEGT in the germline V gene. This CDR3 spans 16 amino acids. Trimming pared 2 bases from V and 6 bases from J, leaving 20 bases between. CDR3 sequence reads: CASSYGRPVPTSEQYF. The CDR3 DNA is TGTGCCAGCAGTTACGGCCGGCCAGTTCCTACTTCCGAGCAGTACTTC.

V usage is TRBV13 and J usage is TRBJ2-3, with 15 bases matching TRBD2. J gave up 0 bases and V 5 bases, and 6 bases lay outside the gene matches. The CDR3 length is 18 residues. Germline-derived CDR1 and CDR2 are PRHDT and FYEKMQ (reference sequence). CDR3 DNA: TGTGCCAGCAGCCCACGGACTAGCGGGGGGGGTAGCACAGATACGCAGTATTTT. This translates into CASSPRTSGGGSTDTQYF. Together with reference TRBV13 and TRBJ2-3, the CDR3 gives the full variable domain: AAGVIQSPRHLIKEKRETATLKCYPIPRHDTVYWYQQGPGQDPQFLISFYEKMQSDKGSIPDRFSAQQFSDYHSELNMSSLELGDSALYFCASSPRTSGGGSTDTQYFGPGTRLTVL.

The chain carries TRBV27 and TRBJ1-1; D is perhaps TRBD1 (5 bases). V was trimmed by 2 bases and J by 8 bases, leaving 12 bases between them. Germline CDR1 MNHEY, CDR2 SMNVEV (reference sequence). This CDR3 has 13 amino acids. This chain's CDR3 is CASSLRQTYEAFF. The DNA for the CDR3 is TGTGCCAGCAGTTTACGACAGACTTACGAAGCTTTCTTT.

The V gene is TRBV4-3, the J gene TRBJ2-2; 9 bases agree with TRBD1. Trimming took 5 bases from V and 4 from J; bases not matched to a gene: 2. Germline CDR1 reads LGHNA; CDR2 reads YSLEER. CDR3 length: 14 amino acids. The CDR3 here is CASSGTGITGELFF. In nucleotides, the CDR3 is TGCGCCAGCAGCGGGACAGGGATCACCGGGGAGCTGTTTTTT.

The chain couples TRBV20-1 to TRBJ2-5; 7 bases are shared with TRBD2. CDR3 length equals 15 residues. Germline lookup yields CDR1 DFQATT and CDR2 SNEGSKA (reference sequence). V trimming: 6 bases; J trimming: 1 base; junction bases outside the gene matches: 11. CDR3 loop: CSAGSGTNLQETQYF. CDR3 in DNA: TGCAGTGCGGGATCCGGGACTAACCTCCAAGAGACCCAGTACTTC.

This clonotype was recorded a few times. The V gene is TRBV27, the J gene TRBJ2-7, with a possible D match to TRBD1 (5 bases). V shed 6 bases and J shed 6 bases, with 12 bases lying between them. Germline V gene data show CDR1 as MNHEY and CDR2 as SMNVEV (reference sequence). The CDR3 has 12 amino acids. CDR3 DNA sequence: TGTGCCAGCAGCTTAATAGGGGCCGAGCAGTACTTC. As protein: CASSLIGAEQYF.

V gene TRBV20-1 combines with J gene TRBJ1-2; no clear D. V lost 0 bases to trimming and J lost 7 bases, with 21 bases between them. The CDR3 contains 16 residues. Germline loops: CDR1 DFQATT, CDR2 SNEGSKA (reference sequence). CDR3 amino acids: CSARDRFEVPTGGYTF. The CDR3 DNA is TGCAGTGCTAGAGATCGGTTTGAAGTGCCCACGGGTGGCTACACCTTC.

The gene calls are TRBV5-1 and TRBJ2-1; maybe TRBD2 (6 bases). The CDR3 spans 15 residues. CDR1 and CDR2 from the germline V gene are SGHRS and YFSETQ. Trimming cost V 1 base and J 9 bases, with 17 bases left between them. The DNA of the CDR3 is TGCGCCAGCAGCTTGTACCTGGCGGGAAGGGGTGAGCAGTTCTTC. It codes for CASSLYLAGRGEQFF. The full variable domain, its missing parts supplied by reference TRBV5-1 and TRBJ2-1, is KAGVTQTPRYLIKTRGQQVTLSCSPISGHRSVSWYQQTPGQGLQFLFEYFSETQRNKGNFPGRFSGRQFSNSRSEMNVSTLELGDSALYLCASSLYLAGRGEQFFGPGTRLTVL.

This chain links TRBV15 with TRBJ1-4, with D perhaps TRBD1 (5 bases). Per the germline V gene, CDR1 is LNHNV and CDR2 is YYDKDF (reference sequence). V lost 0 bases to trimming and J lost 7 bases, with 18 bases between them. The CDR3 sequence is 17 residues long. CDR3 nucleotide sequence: TGTGCCACCAGCAGAGATGGTATGAGGGCTAGGGGTGAAAAACTGTTTTTT. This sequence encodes CATSRDGMRARGEKLFF.

CDR3: CASSSTALETQYF. CDR3 sequence (DNA): TGTGCCAGCAGTTCGACAGCGCTCGAGACCCAGTACTTC. J is TRBJ2-5 and V is TRBV12-3 or TRBV12-4; a possible D gene is TRBD1 (5 bases). The CDR3 is 13 residues long. The V and J ends lost 4 bases and 5 bases respectively, with 11 bases between them.

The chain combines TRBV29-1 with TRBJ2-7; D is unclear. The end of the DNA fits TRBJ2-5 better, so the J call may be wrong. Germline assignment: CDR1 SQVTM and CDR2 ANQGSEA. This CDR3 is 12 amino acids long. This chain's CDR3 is CSVGDLGETQYF. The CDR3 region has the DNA TGCAGCGTCGGTGATCTGGGAGAGACCCAGTACTTC.

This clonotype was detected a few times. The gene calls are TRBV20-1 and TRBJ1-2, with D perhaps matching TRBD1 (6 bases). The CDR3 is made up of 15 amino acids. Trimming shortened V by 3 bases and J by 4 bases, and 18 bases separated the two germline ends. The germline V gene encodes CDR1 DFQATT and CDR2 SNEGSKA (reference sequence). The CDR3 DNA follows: TGCAGTGCTAGGGAAATCCAGGACAGCGGCTATGGCTACACCTTC. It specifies CSAREIQDSGYGYTF.

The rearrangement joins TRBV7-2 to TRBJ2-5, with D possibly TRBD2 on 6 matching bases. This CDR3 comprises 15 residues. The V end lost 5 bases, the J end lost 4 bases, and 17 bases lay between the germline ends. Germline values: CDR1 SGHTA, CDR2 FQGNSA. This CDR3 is CASSAGGIIGETQYF. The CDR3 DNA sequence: TGTGCCAGCAGCGCCGGGGGAATAATCGGAGAGACCCAGTACTTC. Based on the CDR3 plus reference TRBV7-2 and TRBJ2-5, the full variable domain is GAGVSQSPSNKVTEKGKDVELRCDPISGHTALYWYRQSLGQGLEFLIYFQGNSAPDKSGLPSDRFSAERTGGSVSTLTIQRTQQEDSAVYLCASSAGGIIGETQYFGPGTRLLVL.

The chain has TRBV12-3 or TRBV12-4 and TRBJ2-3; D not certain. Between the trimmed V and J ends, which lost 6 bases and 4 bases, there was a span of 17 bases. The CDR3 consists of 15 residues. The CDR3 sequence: CASSSFPGTADTQYF. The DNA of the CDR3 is TGTGCCAGCAGCTCTTTCCCTGGTACGGCAGATACGCAGTATTTT.

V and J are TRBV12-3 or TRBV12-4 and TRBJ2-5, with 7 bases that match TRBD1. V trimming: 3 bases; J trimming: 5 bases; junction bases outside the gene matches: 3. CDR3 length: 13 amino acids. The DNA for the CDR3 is TGTGCCAGCAGTTTGATACAGGGGGAGACCCAGTACTTC. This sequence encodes CASSLIQGETQYF.

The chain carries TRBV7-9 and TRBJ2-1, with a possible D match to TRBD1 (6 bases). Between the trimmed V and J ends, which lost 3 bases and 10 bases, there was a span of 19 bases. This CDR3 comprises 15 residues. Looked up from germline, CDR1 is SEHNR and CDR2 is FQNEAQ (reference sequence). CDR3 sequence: CASSLPTGTSYEQFF. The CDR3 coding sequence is TGTGCCAGCAGCTTGCCGACGGGGACAAGCTACGAGCAGTTCTTC.

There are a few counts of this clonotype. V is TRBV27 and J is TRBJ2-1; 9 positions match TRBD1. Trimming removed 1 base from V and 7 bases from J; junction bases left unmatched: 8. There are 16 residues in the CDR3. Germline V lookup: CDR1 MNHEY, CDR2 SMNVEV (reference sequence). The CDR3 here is CASSLFGTGIMNEQFF. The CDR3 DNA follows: TGTGCCAGCAGTTTATTCGGGACAGGGATTATGAATGAGCAGTTCTTC.

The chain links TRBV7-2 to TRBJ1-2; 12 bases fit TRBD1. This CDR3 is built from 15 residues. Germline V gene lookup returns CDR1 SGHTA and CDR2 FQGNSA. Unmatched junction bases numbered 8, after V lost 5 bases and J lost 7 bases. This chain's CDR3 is CASSPTGQGAVGYTF. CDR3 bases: TGTGCCAGCAGCCCTACGGGACAGGGGGCGGTTGGCTACACCTTC.

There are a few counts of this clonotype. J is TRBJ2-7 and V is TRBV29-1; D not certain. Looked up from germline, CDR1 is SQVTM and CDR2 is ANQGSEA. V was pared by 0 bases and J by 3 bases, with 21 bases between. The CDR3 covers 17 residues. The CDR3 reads CSVEDRRGSSPGYEQYF. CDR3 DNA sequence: TGCAGCGTTGAAGATAGGAGAGGTTCAAGCCCAGGCTACGAGCAGTACTTC.

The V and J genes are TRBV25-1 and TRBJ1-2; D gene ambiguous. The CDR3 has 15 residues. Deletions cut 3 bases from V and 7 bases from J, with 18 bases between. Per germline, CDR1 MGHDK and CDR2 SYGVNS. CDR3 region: CASSDGLSWPGGYTF. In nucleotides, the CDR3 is TGTGCCAGCAGTGACGGGCTCTCCTGGCCGGGTGGCTACACCTTC.

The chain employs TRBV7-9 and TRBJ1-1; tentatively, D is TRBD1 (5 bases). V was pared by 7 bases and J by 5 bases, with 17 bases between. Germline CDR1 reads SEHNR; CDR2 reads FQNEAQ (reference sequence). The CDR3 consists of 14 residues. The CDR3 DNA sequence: TGTGCCAGCACCGTAACCGGGGGGTTAACTGAAGCTTTCTTT. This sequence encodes CASTVTGGLTEAFF.

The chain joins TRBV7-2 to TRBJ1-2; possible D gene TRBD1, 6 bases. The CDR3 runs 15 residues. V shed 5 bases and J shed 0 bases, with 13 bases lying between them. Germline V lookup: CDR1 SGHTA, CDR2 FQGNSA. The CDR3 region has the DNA TGTGCCAGCAGCCCCTCGGGGGCCCCTAACTATGGCTACACCTTC. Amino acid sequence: CASSPSGAPNYGYTF.